Included here is one TCR beta chain sequence, with context. The antigen remains unidentified. The entry originates in a study of shared clonotypes between healthy human individuals. Study conclusions and caveats: Some clonotypes were shared by all four sorted-subset donors, while others were not shared. The non-shared ones had lower generation probabilities than the shared ones. Across a few donors, naive CD4 shared around 5.3%, naive CD8 under 4%, memory CD4 less than 2.5%, memory CD8 0.4%.

For each subset, genomic DNA was distributed in equal portions over several immunoSEQ plates. Sequenced by immunoSEQ multiplex PCR; TCRdb stores in-frame clones only, minus some. The sample lists approximately 740,000 clones, 74% occurring once. This CDR3 contains 18 residues. With V trimmed by 5 bases and J by 0 bases, 9 bases remained unmatched. Germline CDR1 reads MNHEY; CDR2 reads SMNVEV (reference sequence). Sequencing input: memory CD4+ T cells sorted from blood. Subset indicated: CD45RA-negative fraction. The chain recombines TRBV27 with TRBJ1-5, with 11 bases identical to TRBD1. The receptor comes from a woman in her twenties or thirties in good health. CDR3 in DNA: TGTGCCAGCAGTCCCAGGACAGGGGGCCCATATAGCAATCAGCCCCAGCATTTT. Residues: CASSPRTGGPYSNQPQHF.